These 10 T cell receptor beta chains originate from one sample sequenced in a study of cytomegalovirus exposure and HLA in healthy donors. The PCR used 60 Vbeta and 13 Jbeta primers. Method: immunoSEQ multiplex PCR; TCRdb's copy keeps in-frame clones and lacks some. The sample consists of about 160,000 clones, around 83% of them appearing once. Sequenced: PBMCs. The receptors here all came from a girl aged 2 to 9 in good health and CMV-seropositive.

The chain combines TRBV30 with TRBJ2-7; perhaps TRBD1 as D (5 bases). The V gene lost 1 base and the J gene lost 2 bases, with 9 bases spanning the gap. Germline CDR1 is GTSNPN and CDR2 is SVGIG (reference sequence). This CDR3 contains 13 residues. The CDR3 here is CAWSDRSPYEQYF. CDR3 in DNA: TGTGCCTGGAGTGACAGGTCCCCCTACGAGCAGTACTTC.

The CDR3 region is CAWADRGERSQHF. The DNA of the CDR3 is TGTGCCTGGGCCGACAGGGGGGAGAGGTCCCAGCATTTT. The genes are TRBV30 and TRBJ1-5; TRBD1 agrees at 9 bases. Germline V lookup: CDR1 GTSNPN, CDR2 SVGIG (reference sequence). This CDR3 comprises 13 residues. With V trimmed by 5 bases and J by 11 bases, 10 bases remained unmatched.

V and J are TRBV28 and TRBJ1-5; 7 bases match TRBD1. Trimming took 6 bases from V and 2 from J; bases not matched to a gene: 7. Germline CDR1 and CDR2: MDHEN and SYDVKM. This CDR3 spans 15 amino acids. In nucleotides, the CDR3 is TGTGCCAGCAGACGACAGGGAAGTGGCAATCAGCCCCAGCATTTT. Translating it yields CASRRQGSGNQPQHF.

The rearrangement joins TRBV28 to TRBJ2-6; TRBD1 matches at 9 bases. The germline V gene has CDR1 MDHEN and CDR2 SYDVKM. With 8 bases clipped from V and 0 bases from J, the junction kept 5 bases outside the gene matches. This CDR3 is built from 16 residues. For the CDR3, the DNA is TGTGCCAGCCGGGACAGGGCCTTCTCTGGGGCCAACGTCCTGACTTTC. It specifies CASRDRAFSGANVLTF.

This rearrangement joins TRBV28 to TRBJ1-5; D remains ambiguous. The V end lost 7 bases, the J end lost 0 bases, and 13 bases lay between the germline ends. CDR3 length equals 15 residues. Per the germline V gene, CDR1 is MDHEN and CDR2 is SYDVKM. Here the CDR3 DNA reads TGTGCCAGCACCCTCCCCCAGGATAGCAATCAGCCCCAGCATTTT. It encodes CASTLPQDSNQPQHF.

The genes are TRBV5-4 and TRBJ2-3; D call uncertain. With 3 bases removed from V and 2 bases from J, the gap between germline ends came to 10 bases. In germline, CDR1 is SGHNT, CDR2 YYREEE (reference sequence). CDR3 length equals 14 residues. The CDR3 here is CASSSPTNTDTQYF. The DNA for the CDR3 is TGTGCCAGCAGCTCCCCGACAAACACAGATACGCAGTATTTT.

The genes are TRBV27 and TRBJ2-5; 11 bases map to TRBD1. The DNA end lines up better with TRBJ2-7; the J call may be wrong. The CDR3 spans 15 residues. The germline V gene encodes CDR1 MNHEY and CDR2 SMNVEV (reference sequence). CDR3 coding DNA: TGTGCCAGCAGTTTAAGGGGACAGGGGGCCTACGAGCAGTACTTC. It codes for CASSLRGQGAYEQYF.

J is TRBJ2-7 and V is TRBV28; 8 positions match TRBD1. The CDR3 has 15 residues. The germline gives CDR1 MDHEN, CDR2 SYDVKM. V lost 6 bases and J lost 4; bases outside the gene matches: 11. CDR3 nucleotides: TGTGCCAGCAGAACTTCCGCAGGGGGCAGTTACGAGCAGTACTTC. Translated: CASRTSAGGSYEQYF.

The chain carries TRBV11-2 and TRBJ1-4; TRBD1 matches 8 bases. The germline V gene has CDR1 SGHAT and CDR2 FQNNGV. This CDR3 spans 14 amino acids. V was pared by 5 bases and J by 8 bases, with 7 bases of the junction left unmatched. The CDR3 here is CASSHRQGLEKLFF. The CDR3 coding sequence is TGTGCCAGCAGCCACCGACAGGGGTTAGAAAAACTGTTTTTT.

This clone has a handful of counts. The same CDR3 also results from other DNA sequences found in this sample. The chain uses TRBV2 and TRBJ2-7; TRBD1 matches 8 bases. Germline V CDR1 and CDR2: SNHLY, FYNNEI. The CDR3 is made up of 12 amino acids. Trimming took 6 bases from V and 6 from J; bases not matched to a gene: 4. Here the CDR3 DNA reads TGTGCCAGCAGCCGTGACAGGGGCGAGCAGTACTTC. Translation gives CASSRDRGEQYF.